These 30 T cell receptor beta chains originate from one sample sequenced in a study of blood T cell repertoires in COVID-19. Profiled with immunoSEQ multiplex PCR; TCRdb holds only in-frame clones, not every one. The sample shows 130,000 to 150,000 clones, about four fifths of them seen only once. Source material: peripheral blood. The receptors derive from an elderly woman with acute or convalescent COVID-19.

This clone has a single count. The chain's CDR3 is CASWDFYNEQFF. The CDR3 DNA follows: TGTGCCAGCTGGGACTTTTACAATGAGCAGTTCTTC. The gene calls are TRBV2 and TRBJ2-1; a weak D match, TRBD2 (6 bases). The CDR3 covers 12 residues. The germline V gene has CDR1 SNHLY and CDR2 FYNNEI. V dropped 8 bases and J dropped 4 bases, with 9 bases sitting between them.

V usage is TRBV19 and J usage is TRBJ1-5, with D perhaps matching TRBD1 (5 bases). The CDR3 has 15 residues. V was cut by 9 bases and J by 4 bases, with 19 bases left in between. The germline CDR1 and CDR2 sequences are LNHDA and SQIVND (reference sequence). CDR3 in amino acids: CASAPGQGRNQPQHF. The CDR3 DNA reads TGTGCCAGCGCCCCGGGCCAGGGCAGGAATCAGCCCCAGCATTTT.

The gene calls are TRBV3-1 (or the pseudogene TRBV3-2) and TRBJ2-5, with D hard to call. The CDR3 length is 15 residues. From germline, CDR1 is LGHDT and CDR2 YNNKEL (reference sequence). Trimming left V 0 bases short and J 1 base short, with 9 bases between. In DNA form, the CDR3 reads TGTGCCAGCAGCCAAGAGGTGGCCACCCAAGAGACCCAGTACTTC. Protein product: CASSQEVATQETQYF.

In this sample, this clone turned up a few times. V and J are TRBV11-3 and TRBJ2-3, with 7 bases aligning to TRBD1. Per the germline V gene, CDR1 is SGHNT and CDR2 is YENEEA. This CDR3 region has 15 residues. The J segment lost 2 bases and the V segment lost 1 base, leaving 3 bases of the junction unmatched. CDR3 sequence (DNA): TGTGCCAGCAGCTTAGGGGGACAGCCCACAGATACGCAGTATTTT. This translates into CASSLGGQPTDTQYF.

This chain joins TRBV6-1 and TRBJ1-5; D is unclear. V lost 3 bases and J lost 5, with 8 bases in between. The germline gives CDR1 MNHNS, CDR2 SASEGT. The CDR3 has 13 amino acids. CDR3 in amino acids: CASSEQEYQPQHF. In DNA, the CDR3 is TGTGCCAGCAGTGAGCAGGAATATCAGCCCCAGCATTTT.

V and J are TRBV5-1 and TRBJ1-1; possibly TRBD1 for D (5 bases). This CDR3 comprises 16 residues. The germline V and J ends were trimmed by 4 bases and 4 bases, with 20 bases remaining between them. The germline gives CDR1 SGHRS, CDR2 YFSETQ. CDR3: CASSMQLGDSGTEAFF. The CDR3 DNA reads TGCGCCAGCAGCATGCAATTGGGGGACTCGGGCACTGAAGCTTTCTTT.

The chain joins TRBV19 to TRBJ1-5, with D possibly TRBD1 on 6 matching bases. The CDR3 is made up of 15 amino acids. Germline V CDR1 and CDR2: LNHDA, SQIVND (reference sequence). The V gene lost 4 bases and the J gene lost 6 bases, with 16 bases spanning the gap. The CDR3 nucleotides read TGTGCCAGTAGTACCCAAGGACAGCGTCGTCAGCCCCAGCATTTT. It translates to CASSTQGQRRQPQHF.

V usage is TRBV2 and J usage is TRBJ1-5; D is unresolved. The V gene lost 6 bases and the J gene lost 3 bases, with 9 bases spanning the gap. The CDR3 is 13 amino acids. Germline assignment: CDR1 SNHLY and CDR2 FYNNEI. The CDR3 loop reads CASSSQFNQPQHF. The CDR3 DNA sequence: TGTGCCAGCAGCTCACAGTTCAATCAGCCCCAGCATTTT.

This chain connects TRBV7-9 to TRBJ2-7; 7 bases line up with TRBD1. The V gene's germline CDR1 is SEHNR and CDR2 FQNEAQ (reference sequence). Trimming cost V 1 base and J 2 bases; bases outside gene matches: 5. The CDR3 has 15 residues. The CDR3 region has the DNA TGTGCCAGCAGCTTAGAGTGGCAGGGGGCCTACGAGCAGTACTTC. Residues: CASSLEWQGAYEQYF.

J is TRBJ2-5 and V is TRBV12-5; D might be TRBD2 (5 bases). Trimming pared 6 bases from V and 4 bases from J, leaving 15 bases between. This CDR3 is 14 amino acids long. The germline CDR1 and CDR2 sequences are LGHNT and FRNRAP. CDR3 coding DNA: TGTGCTAGTGGGCGAGACGCCGCGGGAGAGACCCAGTACTTC. As protein: CASGRDAAGETQYF.

The genes are TRBV19 and TRBJ1-1; 10 bases agree with TRBD1. Losses at the gene ends were 8 bases for V and 3 bases for J; bases not matched to a gene: 18. This CDR3 spans 18 amino acids. CDR1 is LNHDA, CDR2 SQIVND, per germline (reference sequence). For the CDR3, the DNA is TGTGCCAGTTCCCTCGCCTGGACAGGGGGAAGCAGGGACACTGAAGCTTTCTTT. The encoded protein is CASSLAWTGGSRDTEAFF.

In its sample, this clone was seen a few times. This chain links TRBV10-3 with TRBJ1-1; no clear D. The V gene's germline CDR1 is ENHRY and CDR2 SYGVKD. Between the trimmed V and J ends, which lost 2 bases and 0 bases, there was a span of 4 bases. The CDR3 consists of 13 residues. The DNA for the CDR3 is TGTGCCATCAGTGAGCGAGTGAACACTGAAGCTTTCTTT. Translated, it gives CAISERVNTEAFF.

This clone was seen a handful of times. This chain connects TRBV2 to TRBJ2-6, with 8 bases lining up with TRBD1. The CDR3 is 16 residues long. V lost 6 bases to trimming and J lost 1 base; unmatched junction nucleotides: 5. CDR1 and CDR2 from the germline V gene are SNHLY and FYNNEI. DNA of the CDR3: TGTGCCAGCAGGACTAGGACAGGGTCTGGGGCCAACGTCCTGACTTTC. Its protein product is CASRTRTGSGANVLTF.

This clone occurred a few times. J is TRBJ2-7 and V is TRBV11-2; 9 bases map to TRBD2. Germline V gives CDR1 SGHAT, CDR2 FQNNGV. V lost 5 bases, J lost 5 bases, and 10 bases stayed unmatched. CDR3 size: 15 residues. As DNA, the CDR3 is TGTGCCAGCAGCCCCTTAGCGGGAGAGGGGGACGAGCAGTACTTC. Translated, it gives CASSPLAGEGDEQYF. The full variable domain, rest sourced from reference TRBV11-2 and TRBJ2-7, is EAGVAQSPRYKIIEKRQSVAFWCNPISGHATLYWYQQILGQGPKLLIQFQNNGVVDDSQLPKDRFSAERLKGVDSTLKIQPAKLEDSAVYLCASSPLAGEGDEQYFGPGTRLTVT.

This chain connects TRBV6-5 to TRBJ1-4, with D maybe TRBD1 (5 bases). V lost 6 bases, J lost 7 bases, and 18 bases lay in between. The length of the CDR3 is 15 residues. Germline values: CDR1 MNHEY, CDR2 SVGAGI. CDR3 protein: CASSYRASRGEKLFF. Here the CDR3 DNA reads TGTGCCAGCAGCTACCGGGCCAGTAGGGGTGAAAAACTGTTTTTT.

The chain recombines TRBV9 with TRBJ1-1; TRBD1 matches 7 bases. The germline V gene encodes CDR1 SGDLS and CDR2 YYNGEE. The CDR3 length is 15 residues. Unmatched junction bases numbered 10, after V lost 3 bases and J lost 5 bases. The CDR3 protein is CASSAGEQGRTEAFF. Written as DNA, the CDR3 is TGTGCCAGCAGCGCCGGGGAACAGGGGAGAACTGAAGCTTTCTTT.

The chain has TRBV14 and TRBJ2-3, with 9 bases matching TRBD2. After removal of 1 base from V and 2 bases from J, the junction contained 7 bases not matched to a gene. Germline loops: CDR1 SGHDN, CDR2 FVKESK. The CDR3 totals 17 residues. The DNA of the CDR3 is TGTGCCAGCAGCCAAGCTGAAACTAGCGGGCTCACAGATACGCAGTATTTT. This translates into CASSQAETSGLTDTQYF.

The chain is built from TRBV5-1 and TRBJ2-2, with a possible D match to TRBD1 (6 bases). Germline V gene data show CDR1 as SGHRS and CDR2 as YFSETQ. V lost 3 bases to trimming and J lost 3 bases, with 12 bases between them. CDR3 length: 15 residues. Here the CDR3 reads CASSWGHRDTGELFF. The CDR3 nucleotides are TGCGCCAGCAGCTGGGGCCACAGGGACACCGGGGAGCTGTTTTTT.

The chain carries TRBV10-3 and TRBJ1-5, with 7 bases fitting TRBD1. This CDR3 contains 16 residues. Germline V lookup: CDR1 ENHRY, CDR2 SYGVKD. The J segment lost 2 bases and the V segment lost 0 bases, leaving 4 bases of the junction unmatched. The CDR3 region has the DNA TGTGCCATCAGTGAGTCGCAGGGGGGAGGCAATCAGCCCCAGCATTTT. Amino acid sequence: CAISESQGGGNQPQHF.

This clone was seen ten or more times. The chain employs TRBV6-2 or TRBV6-3 and TRBJ1-2; D not certain. CDR1 and CDR2 (germline): MNHEY, SVGEGT. The CDR3 is 13 residues long. V was trimmed by 6 bases and J by 0 bases, leaving 8 bases between them. The CDR3 DNA sequence: TGTGCCAGCAGCGGGAGCCCTAACTATGGCTACACCTTC. It is translated as CASSGSPNYGYTF.

This clone has only a few counts. The V gene is TRBV6-5, the J gene TRBJ2-5, with D tentatively TRBD2 (6 bases). The V end lost 2 bases, the J end lost 3 bases, and 10 bases lay between the germline ends. CDR3 length: 14 amino acids. Germline loops: CDR1 MNHEY, CDR2 SVGAGI. CDR3 residues: CASSYLRTKETQYF. The DNA of the CDR3 is TGTGCCAGCAGTTACCTTCGGACTAAAGAGACCCAGTACTTC.

This clone was detected a few times. The chain is built from TRBV3-1 (or the pseudogene TRBV3-2) and TRBJ1-3; perhaps TRBD1 as D (5 bases). The CDR3 is made up of 14 amino acids. Germline CDR1 and CDR2: LGHDT and YNNKEL (reference sequence). V was pared by 2 bases and J by 4 bases, with 9 bases between. The CDR3 sequence: CASSQLGVGNTIYF. CDR3 nucleotide sequence: TGTGCCAGCAGCCAATTAGGGGTCGGAAACACCATATATTTT.

The chain employs TRBV18 and TRBJ1-1; 7 nucleotides agree with TRBD1. The V segment lost 3 bases and the J segment 4 bases; nucleotides outside the gene matches: 11. The CDR3 consists of 16 residues. Germline V CDR1 and CDR2: KGHSH, LQKENI. The CDR3 here is CASSPFGAPGGTEAFF. CDR3 nucleotides: TGTGCCAGCTCACCTTTCGGTGCCCCAGGGGGCACTGAAGCTTTCTTT.

This clone was observed a handful of times. The chain couples TRBV7-9 to TRBJ2-7; D is perhaps TRBD2 (6 bases). CDR3 size: 16 residues. V shed 4 bases and J shed 1 base, with 17 bases lying between them. In germline, CDR1 is SEHNR, CDR2 FQNEAQ (reference sequence). The chain's CDR3 is CASSSRRATSSYEQYF. The CDR3 nucleotides read TGTGCCAGCAGCTCGCGACGCGCGACTAGTTCCTACGAGCAGTACTTC.

The V call is TRBV7-9, the J call TRBJ1-1; D perhaps matches TRBD1 (6 bases). The V gene lost 1 base and the J gene lost 0 bases, with 9 bases spanning the gap. CDR1 and CDR2 (germline): SEHNR, FQNEAQ (reference sequence). CDR3 length equals 15 residues. The CDR3 loop reads CASSLGDTMNTEAFF. In DNA form, the CDR3 reads TGTGCCAGCAGCTTAGGGGACACAATGAACACTGAAGCTTTCTTT.

The chain carries TRBV18 and TRBJ1-4, with a weak D call TRBD1 (5 bases). The CDR3 runs to 14 residues. Germline values: CDR1 KGHSH, CDR2 LQKENI. V gave up 3 bases and J gave up 6 bases, with 11 bases separating them. The DNA for the CDR3 is TGTGCCAGCTCACCTCGGACATCCGATGAAAAACTGTTTTTT. Its translation is CASSPRTSDEKLFF. Together with reference TRBV18 and TRBJ1-4, the CDR3 gives the full variable domain: NAGVMQNPRHLVRRRGQEARLRCSPMKGHSHVYWYRQLPEEGLKFMVYLQKENIIDESGMPKERFSAEFPKEGPSILRIQQVVRGDSAAYFCASSPRTSDEKLFFGSGTQLSVL.

The chain recombines TRBV29-1 with TRBJ2-7; 11 bases agree with TRBD2. After removal of 6 bases from V and 2 bases from J, the junction contained 3 bases not matched to a gene. This CDR3 contains 13 residues. Germline-derived CDR1 and CDR2 are SQVTM and ANQGSEA. The CDR3 region has the DNA TGCAGCGTATTGACTAGCGGGGCCTACGAGCAGTACTTC. This sequence encodes CSVLTSGAYEQYF.

V is TRBV14 and J is TRBJ1-3; D uncertain. Germline V gene sequence: CDR1 SGHDN, CDR2 FVKESK. The CDR3 is made up of 15 amino acids. Trimming removed 1 base at V and 1 base at J, with 8 bases between. In DNA form, the CDR3 reads TGTGCCAGCAGCCAAGGCGGCCGATCTGGAAACACCATATATTTT. Amino acids: CASSQGGRSGNTIYF.

This chain joins TRBV19 and TRBJ1-2, with 7 positions matching TRBD1. V gave up 2 bases and J gave up 6 bases; unmatched junction bases: 12. This CDR3 is built from 16 residues. Germline values: CDR1 LNHDA, CDR2 SQIVND (reference sequence). The CDR3 nucleotides are TGTGCCAGTAGTATACCGAGGGACAGAAGGTACCATGGCTACACCTTC. As protein: CASSIPRDRRYHGYTF.

This clone was seen a single time. This sequence joins TRBV25-1 and TRBJ1-2; D not resolved. The V gene lost 5 bases and the J gene lost 4 bases, with 11 bases spanning the gap. The CDR3 length is 13 residues. The germline gives CDR1 MGHDK, CDR2 SYGVNS. CDR3 DNA sequence: TGTGCCAGCAGTCTAGAAACGGGCTATGGCTACACCTTC. Translating it yields CASSLETGYGYTF.